The next 30 T cell receptor beta chains were all read from a single sample in a study of post-analysis software for immune sequencing data. Study-level findings and limits: When patients were compared with controls, four or five TRBV segments were more frequent, TRBV5-6, TRBV5-1 and TRBV20-1 among them.

cDNA libraries of TCR beta carried unique molecular identifiers. In TCRdb, the PCR reads were re-called with MiXCR into one record per CDR3 protein. The sample includes about 770,000 distinct CDR3 sequences, roughly 46% of them seen just once. These TCRs' antigens remain unknown. The specimen was blood. Source of these receptors: a girl aged 10-17 years with multiple sclerosis.

In its sample, this clonotype was seen many times. The chain has TRBV5-5 and TRBJ2-7, with D uncertain. This CDR3 is built from 15 residues. Between the trimmed V and J ends, which lost 1 base and 5 bases, there was a span of 16 bases. In germline, CDR1 is SGHKS, CDR2 YYEKEE (reference sequence). The CDR3 sequence is CASSLMMLSHNEQYF. The CDR3 DNA follows: TGTGCCAGCAGCTTGATGATGCTTAGTCATAACGAGCAGTACTTC.

This clonotype was detected a few times. This rearrangement joins TRBV15 to TRBJ2-3; 12 bases agree with TRBD2. Germline lookup yields CDR1 LNHNV and CDR2 YYDKDF (reference sequence). This CDR3 has 15 amino acids. The ends lost 3 bases at V and 3 bases at J; junction bases unmatched: 1. The CDR3 DNA follows: TGTGCCACCAGCAGGACTAGCGGGAGAACAGATACGCAGTATTTT. Translated: CATSRTSGRTDTQYF.

V usage is TRBV28 and J usage is TRBJ1-2; possibly TRBD1 for D (6 bases). Trimming removed 7 bases at V and 4 bases at J, with 22 bases between. Germline CDR1 is MDHEN and CDR2 is SYDVKM. CDR3 size: 16 residues. CDR3: CASTGTHIGGPYGYTF. The DNA for the CDR3 is TGTGCCAGCACCGGGACCCATATCGGGGGCCCCTATGGCTACACCTTC.

The rearrangement uses TRBV29-1 and TRBJ2-1, with 7 bases lining up with TRBD2. This CDR3 is built from 15 residues. Per the germline V gene, CDR1 is SQVTM and CDR2 is ANQGSEA. The junction had 9 bases not matched to a gene; V was cut back by 4 bases and J by 3 bases. CDR3 loop: CSVGDPAGIYNEQFF. In DNA form, the CDR3 reads TGCAGCGTTGGGGACCCAGCGGGGATCTACAATGAGCAGTTCTTC.

The chain has TRBV20-1 and TRBJ2-5; 10 positions match TRBD1. Trimming cost V 3 bases and J 1 base; bases outside gene matches: 5. The CDR3 sequence is 15 residues long. Germline assignment: CDR1 DFQATT and CDR2 SNEGSKA (reference sequence). In DNA form, the CDR3 reads TGCAGTGCTAGCCCCGGGACAGGGGTCCAAGAGACCCAGTACTTC. It codes for CSASPGTGVQETQYF.

This clonotype occurred many times. This chain uses TRBV29-1 with TRBJ2-7; D perhaps matches TRBD1 (6 bases). Germline V CDR1 and CDR2: SQVTM, ANQGSEA. The ends were cut back, 6 bases at V and 5 bases at J, with 17 bases in the middle. CDR3 length equals 13 residues. The CDR3 is CSVDGQLSDEQYF. In nucleotides, the CDR3 is TGCAGCGTCGACGGACAGCTCTCGGACGAGCAGTACTTC.

The gene calls are TRBV4-3 and TRBJ1-2; D is undetermined. The germline CDR1 and CDR2 sequences are LGHNA and YSLEER. There are 14 residues in the CDR3. The V gene lost 0 bases and the J gene lost 2 bases, with 7 bases spanning the gap. CDR3 nucleotide sequence: TGCGCCAGCAGCCAAGATACAGCGAACTATGGCTACACCTTC. Protein product: CASSQDTANYGYTF.

The rearrangement uses TRBV20-1 and TRBJ1-4; the D is unclear. CDR1 and CDR2 from the germline V gene are DFQATT and SNEGSKA (reference sequence). The CDR3 runs to 16 residues. With 0 bases removed from V and 0 bases from J, the gap between germline ends came to 11 bases. CDR3 sequence (DNA): TGCAGTGCTAGAGAAAATTCGCTTGCAACTAATGAAAAACTGTTTTTT. Its translation: CSARENSLATNEKLFF.

This clonotype was counted a few times. V gene TRBV11-3 combines with J gene TRBJ2-5; D remains ambiguous. This CDR3 has 16 residues. V was clipped by 2 bases and J by 5 bases, with 18 bases between them. The germline V gene encodes CDR1 SGHNT and CDR2 YENEEA. CDR3 nucleotide sequence: TGTGCCAGCAGCTTAAGACACAGAGGACCTCAGGAGACCCAGTACTTC. Amino acid sequence: CASSLRHRGPQETQYF. The entire variable domain, with the rest obtained from reference TRBV11-3 and TRBJ2-5, is as follows: EAGVVQSPRYKIIEKKQPVAFWCNPISGHNTLYWYLQNLGQGPELLIRYENEEAVDDSQLPKDRFSAERLKGVDSTLKIQPAELGDSAVYLCASSLRHRGPQETQYFGPGTRLLVL.

The J gene is TRBJ2-4, the V gene TRBV27; the match to TRBD2 covers 7 bases. CDR3 length: 13 amino acids. V was pared by 5 bases and J by 15 bases, with 13 bases of the junction left unmatched. CDR1 is MNHEY, CDR2 SMNVEV, per germline (reference sequence). The CDR3 protein is CASSPFGGRSTYF. The CDR3 DNA follows: TGTGCCAGCAGTCCCTTCGGGGGGAGGAGTACGTACTTC.

The V call is TRBV4-2, the J call TRBJ2-5; D remains ambiguous. CDR3 length equals 12 residues. Germline V gene data show CDR1 as LGHNA and CDR2 as YNFKEQ. Trimming left V 1 base short and J 4 bases short, with 4 bases between. The CDR3 coding sequence is TGTGCCAGCAGCCAAGGTCTAGAGACCCAGTACTTC. Its protein product is CASSQGLETQYF.

This clonotype has more than one count but fewer than ten. This sequence joins TRBV7-2 and TRBJ2-5, with TRBD1 as a possible D gene (7 bases). Germline values: CDR1 SGHTA, CDR2 FQGNSA. The CDR3 is 15 residues long. Trimming took off 1 base at V and 4 bases at J, with 13 bases between the two ends. The CDR3 DNA reads TGTGCCAGCAGCTTAGGTTCGGGGGACAGAGAGACCCAGTACTTC. Its translation: CASSLGSGDRETQYF.

The chain carries TRBV6-5 and TRBJ2-1; 7 nucleotides agree with TRBD2. Germline values: CDR1 MNHEY, CDR2 SVGAGI. The CDR3 has 17 residues. Trimming removed 2 bases from V and 2 bases from J; junction bases left unmatched: 9. The CDR3 DNA is TGTGCCAGCAGTTACCCTCCAGGCGGGAGCCCCTACAATGAGCAGTTCTTC. Translating it yields CASSYPPGGSPYNEQFF.

The DNA of the CDR3 is TGCAGCGTTGTATTAGTGAGGTCTGTATTTTCCTACGAGCAGTACTTC. It encodes CSVVLVRSVFSYEQYF. The rearrangement links TRBV29-1 to TRBJ2-7; D call uncertain. Germline loops: CDR1 SQVTM, CDR2 ANQGSEA. Trimming pared 4 bases from V and 1 base from J, leaving 20 bases between. CDR3 length: 16 amino acids.

This clonotype appeared a few times. The chain links TRBV20-1 to TRBJ2-7; TRBD2 aligns across 9 bases. With 3 bases clipped from V and 0 bases from J, the junction kept 12 bases outside the gene matches. The CDR3 has 17 amino acids. Germline assignment: CDR1 DFQATT and CDR2 SNEGSKA (reference sequence). CDR3 sequence (DNA): TGCAGTGCTAGCCCCGGGACTAGCCTCTCCCGCTCCTACGAGCAGTACTTC. Protein sequence: CSASPGTSLSRSYEQYF.

The chain combines TRBV12-3 or TRBV12-4 with TRBJ2-5; 9 nucleotides align to TRBD2. The J call is in doubt because the DNA end fits TRBJ2-7 better. This CDR3 spans 15 amino acids. The DNA for the CDR3 is TGTGCCAGCAGTTTTTGGAGCGGGAGGCATGACGAGCAGTACTTC. Protein sequence: CASSFWSGRHDEQYF.

This clonotype was observed a handful of times. The chain recombines TRBV9 with TRBJ2-3, with 13 positions matching TRBD2. CDR1 and CDR2 (germline): SGDLS, YYNGEE. V was clipped by 3 bases and J by 3 bases; unmatched bases: 13. The CDR3 consists of 19 residues. DNA of the CDR3: TGTGCCAGCAGCGCCAGGACTAGCGGGAGTCTTCTGGGTACAGATACGCAGTATTTT. Translation gives CASSARTSGSLLGTDTQYF.

The chain employs TRBV6-1 and TRBJ1-1; TRBD1 might be the D (6 bases). Per germline, CDR1 MNHNS and CDR2 SASEGT. Trimming left V 4 bases short and J 0 bases short, with 15 bases between. CDR3 length: 16 residues. CDR3 sequence: CASSVLAGAVNTEAFF. The CDR3, as DNA: TGTGCCAGCAGTGTTTTGGCAGGGGCCGTGAACACTGAAGCTTTCTTT.

This clonotype has only a few counts. The V and J genes are TRBV4-3 and TRBJ2-1, with D possibly matching TRBD2 (6 bases). The length of the CDR3 is 17 residues. CDR1 is LGHNA and CDR2 is YSLEER in the germline V gene. The V end lost 0 bases, the J end lost 4 bases, and 16 bases lay between the germline ends. As DNA, the CDR3 is TGCGCCAGCAGCCAAGATGAGTGGACGGGGGTATACAATGAGCAGTTCTTC. Protein sequence: CASSQDEWTGVYNEQFF.

The rearrangement uses TRBV29-1 and TRBJ2-5; possible D gene TRBD2, 5 bases. The CDR3 has 15 residues. V was cut by 3 bases and J by 2 bases, with 16 bases left in between. CDR1 is SQVTM, CDR2 ANQGSEA, per germline. The chain's CDR3 is CSVEGSGTDQETQYF. The CDR3 nucleotides read TGCAGCGTTGAGGGTTCGGGAACCGATCAAGAGACCCAGTACTTC.

This chain connects TRBV15 to TRBJ2-1; TRBD2 agrees at 11 bases. The CDR3 totals 16 residues. Germline-derived CDR1 and CDR2 are LNHNV and YYDKDF (reference sequence). V lost 1 base to trimming and J lost 9 bases; unmatched junction nucleotides: 8. The CDR3 region has the DNA TGTGCCACCAGCAGAGTCGTAGCGGGAGGGCCTAGTGAGCAGTTCTTC. Residues: CATSRVVAGGPSEQFF.

V gene TRBV9 combines with J gene TRBJ2-1; D is perhaps TRBD1 (6 bases). The CDR3 contains 15 residues. CDR1 is SGDLS and CDR2 is YYNGEE in the germline V gene. V gave up 3 bases and J gave up 5 bases, with 15 bases separating them. CDR3 in DNA: TGTGCCAGCAGCGGACAGGCGAGGTTGAACAATGAGCAGTTCTTC. Its protein product is CASSGQARLNNEQFF.

This clonotype appeared a few times. The rearrangement links TRBV20-1 to TRBJ1-2; no definite D call. This CDR3 comprises 11 residues. Trimming took off 1 base at V and 3 bases at J, with 3 bases between the two ends. Germline-derived CDR1 and CDR2 are DFQATT and SNEGSKA (reference sequence). CDR3 residues: CSARGHYGYTF. DNA of the CDR3: TGCAGTGCTAGAGGCCACTATGGCTACACCTTC.

The chain has TRBV12-3 or TRBV12-4 and TRBJ2-1; 12 bases align to TRBD2. V was pared by 6 bases and J by 2 bases, with 8 bases of the junction left unmatched. There are 17 residues in the CDR3. The CDR3 protein is CASSPRTSGKAYNEQFF. The CDR3 coding sequence is TGTGCCAGCAGCCCAAGGACTAGCGGGAAAGCCTACAATGAGCAGTTCTTC.

A word on this clonotype: The germline gene is not matched at one end of the junction; a read error may be the cause. The chain couples TRBV24-1 to TRBJ2-1, with 9 bases that match TRBD1. Germline V gene sequence: CDR1 KGHDR, CDR2 SFDVKD. This CDR3 region has 15 residues. CDR3 sequence: CATREGDREYNGQFF. In DNA form, the CDR3 reads TGTGCCACCAGGGAGGGGGACAGGGAGTACAATGGGCAGTTCTTC.

The chain uses TRBV29-1 and TRBJ2-3; D not resolved. Trimming took off 3 bases at V and 1 base at J, with 11 bases between the two ends. The CDR3 length is 14 residues. The germline V gene has CDR1 SQVTM and CDR2 ANQGSEA. CDR3 nucleotide sequence: TGCAGCGTTGAGGATCGGGTAGGCACAGATACGCAGTATTTT. Translating it yields CSVEDRVGTDTQYF.

This clonotype has more than one count but fewer than ten. The chain carries TRBV14 and TRBJ1-1, with D possibly matching TRBD1 (6 bases). The length of the CDR3 is 18 residues. CDR1 is SGHDN and CDR2 is FVKESK in the germline V gene. V lost 0 bases and J lost 0, with 17 bases in between. The CDR3 DNA reads as TGTGCCAGCAGCCAAGATGGGGGGGGGCGCGGGATGAACACTGAAGCTTTCTTT. Translating gives CASSQDGGGRGMNTEAFF.

The gene calls are TRBV4-2 and TRBJ1-6; D gene uncertain. Trimming cost V 1 base and J 7 bases, with 17 bases left between them. This CDR3 has 17 amino acids. CDR1 and CDR2 (germline): LGHNA, YNFKEQ. The CDR3 nucleotides are TGTGCCAGCAGCCAAGCGGTGGAGGGCTCCCCAAATTCACCCCTCCACTTT. Amino acid sequence: CASSQAVEGSPNSPLHF.

DNA of the CDR3: TGTGCCAGCAGTCCACCGGAGGGAATTTACAATGAGCAGTTCTTC. Protein product: CASSPPEGIYNEQFF. The rearrangement joins TRBV6-6 to TRBJ2-1; perhaps TRBD2 as D (6 bases). This CDR3 comprises 15 residues. Germline V gives CDR1 MNHNY, CDR2 SVGAGI (reference sequence). V was cut by 5 bases and J by 4 bases, with 15 bases left in between.

The chain joins TRBV7-2 to TRBJ2-5; D possibly corresponds to TRBD1 (5 bases). The CDR3 has 13 amino acids. Trimming took 1 base from V and 4 from J, leaving 7 bases between them. Germline assignment: CDR1 SGHTA and CDR2 FQGNSA. CDR3: CASSLVRAETQYF. The DNA for the CDR3 is TGTGCCAGCAGCTTAGTCAGGGCAGAGACCCAGTACTTC.